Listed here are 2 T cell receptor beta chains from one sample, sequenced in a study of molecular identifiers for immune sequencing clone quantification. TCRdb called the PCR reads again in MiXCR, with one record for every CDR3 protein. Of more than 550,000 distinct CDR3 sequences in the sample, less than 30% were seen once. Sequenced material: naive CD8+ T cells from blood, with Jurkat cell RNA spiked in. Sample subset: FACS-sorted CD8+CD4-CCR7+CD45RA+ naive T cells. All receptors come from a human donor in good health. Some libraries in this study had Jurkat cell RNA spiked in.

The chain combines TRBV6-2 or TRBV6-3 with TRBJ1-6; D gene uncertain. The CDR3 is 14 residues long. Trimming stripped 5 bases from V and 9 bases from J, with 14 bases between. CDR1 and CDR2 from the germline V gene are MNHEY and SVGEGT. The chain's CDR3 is CASSPHDMLSPLHF. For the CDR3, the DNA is TGTGCCAGCAGTCCTCATGACATGCTTTCACCCCTCCACTTT.

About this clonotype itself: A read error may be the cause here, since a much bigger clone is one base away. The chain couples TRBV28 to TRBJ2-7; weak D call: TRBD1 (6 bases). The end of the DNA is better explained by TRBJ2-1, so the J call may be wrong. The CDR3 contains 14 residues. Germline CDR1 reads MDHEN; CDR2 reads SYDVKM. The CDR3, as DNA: TGTGCCAGCAGGGGATGGGACACGGCCTACGAGCAGTTCTTC. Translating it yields CASRGWDTAYEQFF.